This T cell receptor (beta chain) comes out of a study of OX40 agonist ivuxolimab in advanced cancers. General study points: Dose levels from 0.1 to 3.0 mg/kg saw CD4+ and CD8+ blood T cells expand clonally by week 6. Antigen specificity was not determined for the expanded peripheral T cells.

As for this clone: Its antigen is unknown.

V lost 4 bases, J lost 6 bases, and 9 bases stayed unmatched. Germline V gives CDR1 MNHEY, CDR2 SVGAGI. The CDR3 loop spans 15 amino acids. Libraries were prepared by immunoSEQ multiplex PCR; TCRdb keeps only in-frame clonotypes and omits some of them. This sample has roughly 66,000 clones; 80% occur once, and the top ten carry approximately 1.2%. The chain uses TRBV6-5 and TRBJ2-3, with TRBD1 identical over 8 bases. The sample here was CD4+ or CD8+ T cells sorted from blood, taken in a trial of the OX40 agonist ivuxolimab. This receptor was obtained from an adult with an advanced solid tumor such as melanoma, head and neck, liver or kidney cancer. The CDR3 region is CASSSPGQVVDTQYF. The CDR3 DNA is TGTGCCAGCAGTTCACCGGGACAGGTGGTGGATACGCAGTATTTT.